This entry describes one T cell receptor (beta chain). Its target antigen remains unknown. No much larger clone exists at a distance of one base, and base qualities are not known. The collaborating institutions used their own protocols to collect whole blood in K2EDTA tubes. Collaborator samples were shipped for TCRbeta analysis as frozen whole blood, isolated PBMCs, or DNA extracted from either sample type. Between the V and J ends, shortened by 7 bases and 12 bases respectively, the junction contains 22 bases. The CDR3, from cysteine to phenylalanine, totals 14 residues. Only the CDR3 portion is preserved as DNA: 42 bases, with reading frame beginning at the first base. CDR1 is given as MNHEY and CDR2 as SVGAGI, both from the germline V gene. The data were obtained in a study of blood T cell repertoires in COVID-19 (dated by TCRdb to 2020 to 2022). Notes on the research overall: The collaborator samples originated in the United States, Italy and Spain and spanned the acute and convalescent phases of COVID-19. The material from the prospective study consisted of cDNA or gDNA derived from T cells, B-cell-depleted T cells, or PBMCs. The samples were drawn from two sources: the first 160 participants of the ongoing ImmuneRACE study, and 1,254 subjects contributed by 6 global collaborators. The sample metadata nearly always contained a de-identified subject ID, COVID-19 status, age in years and sex. The dataset comprised deeply sampled blood TCRbeta repertoires from subjects exposed to, actively infected with, or recovered from COVID-19. The repertoires were released in a freely available public database intended as a resource for research on the immune response to SARS-CoV-2. HLA class I and class II types, where available, came from metadata supplied by the sample provider rather than from assay-based typing. Beyond this particular receptor, the publication reports: The quantity of clinical and demographic metadata differed by source and by participant and was supplied without curation.

TCRbeta CDR3 regions were amplified from genomic DNA by means of the immunoSEQ Assay, a bias-controlled multiplex PCR. From the authors' description of their analysis: Within the assay, amplification of reference gene primers was used to estimate how many nucleated cells each sample contained. Sequence reads were collapsed and filtered to measure the absolute abundance of every unique TCRbeta CDR3 rearrangement. Productive Simpson clonality was computed per sample as the square root of Simpson's diversity index over productive rearrangements. TCRdb took over this immuneACCESS table, retaining in-frame rearrangements with V and J assigned. Such tables are incomplete; in checked studies, under half of the missing clones stem from an unresolved V gene, and the remainder is unexplained. The V and J calls and clone size are taken from that table; D and trimming were inferred from the DNA. The sample has 70,000 to 95,000 clones on record, roughly 87% of them singletons. 5% to 6.5% of the sample lies in the top ten.

The origin of this receptor is an elderly woman with active COVID-19. The sequencing sample was made of peripheral blood. Recombination linked TRBV6-5 to TRBJ2-1; possibly the D gene is TRBD2, per 6 matching bases. The CDR3 protein sequence reads: CASTLNRGLSRQFF. The base sequence is TGTGCCAGCACCCTCAACCGGGGACTCTCAAGGCAGTTCTTC.